Below are 9 T cell receptor beta chains sequenced from a single sample in a study of blood T cell repertoires in COVID-19. The table came from immunoSEQ multiplex PCR; TCRdb's copy has only in-frame clones and leaves some out. The data hold under 300,000 clones, with roughly 90% observed a single time. The sequencing sample was made of peripheral blood. These receptor sequences come from a woman in her twenties or thirties with active or convalescent COVID-19.

The gene calls are TRBV6-5 and TRBJ2-7; 10 nucleotides agree with TRBD1. CDR3 length: 14 residues. CDR1 is MNHEY and CDR2 is SVGAGI in the germline V gene. V was pared by 6 bases and J by 5 bases, with 7 bases of the junction left unmatched. The CDR3 sequence is CASRRQGAGNEQYF. The CDR3 region has the DNA TGTGCCAGCAGGAGACAGGGGGCAGGGAACGAGCAGTACTTC.

This chain uses TRBV28 with TRBJ2-2, with D maybe TRBD1 (6 bases). CDR1 is MDHEN and CDR2 is SYDVKM in the germline V gene. This CDR3 region has 14 residues. V dropped 6 bases and J dropped 4 bases, with 12 bases sitting between them. The CDR3 DNA follows: TGTGCCAGCAGCCCCGCAGGGGTCACCGGGGAGCTGTTTTTT. Translated, it gives CASSPAGVTGELFF.

This chain uses TRBV6-5 with TRBJ1-1; TRBD1 is a possible D gene (6 bases). The CDR3 has 13 amino acids. Trimming pared 5 bases from V and 3 bases from J, leaving 10 bases between. Germline assignment: CDR1 MNHEY and CDR2 SVGAGI. CDR3: CASSHRVDTEAFF. As DNA, the CDR3 is TGTGCCAGCAGTCACAGGGTTGACACTGAAGCTTTCTTT.

This clone appeared a single time. The chain employs TRBV11-2 and TRBJ2-7, with D possibly matching TRBD2 (8 bases). Germline V gene data show CDR1 as SGHAT and CDR2 as FQNNGV. The CDR3 contains 18 residues. Trimming cost V 5 bases and J 2 bases, with 25 bases left between them. This CDR3 reads CASSRQGHSGARTYEQYF. Written as DNA, the CDR3 is TGTGCCAGCAGCCGACAGGGACATAGCGGGGCCCGAACCTACGAGCAGTACTTC.

The J gene is TRBJ2-3, the V gene TRBV10-3; 10 bases agree with TRBD2. Per the germline V gene, CDR1 is ENHRY and CDR2 is SYGVKD. The CDR3 runs to 15 residues. The V segment lost 6 bases and the J segment 1 base; nucleotides outside the gene matches: 4. The CDR3 region has the DNA TGTGCCATCAGACCCACTAGCGGGGGCACAGATACGCAGTATTTT. It yields the protein CAIRPTSGGTDTQYF.

The chain carries TRBV5-1 and TRBJ2-2; maybe TRBD1 (6 bases). Trimming pared 6 bases from V and 6 bases from J, leaving 15 bases between. CDR3 length: 14 amino acids. Germline V gene lookup returns CDR1 SGHRS and CDR2 YFSETQ. For the CDR3, the DNA is TGCGCCAGCAAGGCAGGGGCTAACGCCGGGGAGCTGTTTTTT. It translates to CASKAGANAGELFF.

This rearrangement joins TRBV7-2 to TRBJ2-7; D gene unclear. CDR3 size: 15 residues. Trimming removed 2 bases at V and 2 bases at J, with 13 bases between. Germline values: CDR1 SGHTA, CDR2 FQGNSA. The CDR3 nucleotides are TGTGCCAGCAGCTTATACCCACTACCACCCTACGAGCAGTACTTC. This codes for CASSLYPLPPYEQYF.

This clone was seen just once. V gene TRBV28 combines with J gene TRBJ1-1; TRBD1 is a possible D gene (5 bases). Deletions cut 6 bases from V and 4 bases from J, with 15 bases between. The CDR3 is 14 residues long. The V gene's germline CDR1 is MDHEN and CDR2 SYDVKM. This chain's CDR3 is CASRGSGGGTEAFF. The CDR3 DNA reads TGTGCCAGCAGGGGATCTGGGGGAGGCACTGAAGCTTTCTTT.

The chain has TRBV18 and TRBJ2-7; 9 nucleotides agree with TRBD1. V trimming: 6 bases; J trimming: 5 bases; junction bases outside the gene matches: 11. Germline assignment: CDR1 KGHSH and CDR2 LQKENI. The CDR3 has 15 amino acids. The CDR3 bases are TGTGCCAGCTCCCGGAGGACAGGGGTTTTCGACGAGCAGTACTTC. Translation: CASSRRTGVFDEQYF.